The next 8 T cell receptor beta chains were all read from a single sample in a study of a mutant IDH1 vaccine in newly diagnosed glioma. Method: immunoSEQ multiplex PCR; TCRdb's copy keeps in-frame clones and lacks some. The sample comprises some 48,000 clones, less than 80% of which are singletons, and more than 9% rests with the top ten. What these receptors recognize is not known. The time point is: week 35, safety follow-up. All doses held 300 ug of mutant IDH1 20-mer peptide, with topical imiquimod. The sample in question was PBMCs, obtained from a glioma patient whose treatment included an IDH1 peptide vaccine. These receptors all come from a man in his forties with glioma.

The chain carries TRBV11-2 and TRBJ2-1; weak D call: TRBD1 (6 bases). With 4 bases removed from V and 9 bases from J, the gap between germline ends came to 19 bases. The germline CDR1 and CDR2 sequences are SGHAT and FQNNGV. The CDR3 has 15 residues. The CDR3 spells CASSSPWGTSPEQFF. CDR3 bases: TGTGCCAGCAGCTCCCCCTGGGGGACATCCCCTGAGCAGTTCTTC. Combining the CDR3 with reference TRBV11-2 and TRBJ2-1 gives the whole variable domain EAGVAQSPRYKIIEKRQSVAFWCNPISGHATLYWYQQILGQGPKLLIQFQNNGVVDDSQLPKDRFSAERLKGVDSTLKIQPAKLEDSAVYLCASSSPWGTSPEQFFGPGTRLTVL.

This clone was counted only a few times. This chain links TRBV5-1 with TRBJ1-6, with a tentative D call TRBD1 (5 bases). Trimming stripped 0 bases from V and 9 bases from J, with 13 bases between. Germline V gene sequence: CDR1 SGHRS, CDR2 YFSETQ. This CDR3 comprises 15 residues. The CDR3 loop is CASSLVVREASPLHF. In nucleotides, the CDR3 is TGCGCCAGCAGCTTGGTGGTCAGGGAAGCTTCACCCCTCCACTTT.

The CDR3 here is CASSLNPRVAGDTQYF. The DNA of the CDR3 is TGTGCCAGCAGCTTAAACCCGAGGGTAGCGGGAGATACGCAGTATTTT. This chain uses TRBV11-2 with TRBJ2-3, with 7 bases aligning to TRBD2. CDR3 size: 16 residues. Trimming cost V 2 bases and J 5 bases; bases outside gene matches: 10. CDR1 is SGHAT, CDR2 FQNNGV, per germline.

CDR3 in DNA: TGTGCCAGCAGCTCAGGGTTCACCGGGGAGCTGTTTTTT. Amino acids: CASSSGFTGELFF. The chain couples TRBV11-2 to TRBJ2-2; possible D gene TRBD1, 5 bases. Germline values: CDR1 SGHAT, CDR2 FQNNGV. There are 13 residues in the CDR3. Trimming removed 4 bases from V and 4 bases from J, with 7 bases in between.

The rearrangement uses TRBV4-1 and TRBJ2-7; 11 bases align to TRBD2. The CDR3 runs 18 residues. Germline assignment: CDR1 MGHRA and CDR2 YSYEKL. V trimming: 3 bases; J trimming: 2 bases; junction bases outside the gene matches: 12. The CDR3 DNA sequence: TGCGCCAGCAGCCAGGAGGAACCTAGCGGGAGGACCCCCTACGAGCAGTACTTC. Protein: CASSQEEPSGRTPYEQYF.

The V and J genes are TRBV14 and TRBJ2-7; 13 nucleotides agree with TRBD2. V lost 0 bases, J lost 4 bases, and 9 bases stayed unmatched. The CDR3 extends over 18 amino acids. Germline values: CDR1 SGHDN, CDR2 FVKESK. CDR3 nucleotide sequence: TGTGCCAGCAGCCAAGACGGCAGGACTAGCGGGAGAGGGTACGAGCAGTACTTC. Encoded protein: CASSQDGRTSGRGYEQYF.

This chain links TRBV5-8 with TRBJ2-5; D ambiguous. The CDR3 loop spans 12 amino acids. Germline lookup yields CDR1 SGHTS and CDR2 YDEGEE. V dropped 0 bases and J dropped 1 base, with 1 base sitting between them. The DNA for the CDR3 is TGTGCCAGCAGCTTGGTCCAAGAGACCCAGTACTTC. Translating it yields CASSLVQETQYF.

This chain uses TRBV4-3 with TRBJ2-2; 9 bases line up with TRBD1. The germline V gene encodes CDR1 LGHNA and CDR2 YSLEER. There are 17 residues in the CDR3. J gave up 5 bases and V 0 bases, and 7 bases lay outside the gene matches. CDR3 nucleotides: TGCGCCAGCAGCCAAGATTCTGGACAGGGGTTTACCGGGGAGCTGTTTTTT. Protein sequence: CASSQDSGQGFTGELFF.